This TCR beta chain was found in a study of molecular identifiers for immune sequencing clone quantification. This CDR3 region has 14 residues. The germline V gene encodes CDR1 MNHNY and CDR2 SVGAGI (reference sequence). The J segment lost 5 bases and the V segment lost 0 bases, leaving 3 bases of the junction unmatched. TCRdb reprocessed the PCR reads with MiXCR, giving one entry per CDR3 protein. The sample records about 640,000 distinct CDR3 sequences, 15% to 20% being singletons. The sample holds a few counts of this clonotype. The receptor was derived from a human donor in good health. Some libraries in this study had Jurkat cell RNA spiked in. The chain combines TRBV6-6 with TRBJ1-2; 7 bases agree with TRBD1. The material sequenced was naive CD8+ T cells from blood, with Jurkat cell RNA spiked in. Subset: FACS-sorted CD8+CD4-CCR7+CD45RA+ naive T cells. The CDR3 DNA reads TGTGCCAGCAGTTACTCCGGGACAGCATATGGCTACACCTTC. Its translation: CASSYSGTAYGYTF.